These T cell receptor beta chains were read from a single sample in a study of a mutant IDH1 vaccine in newly diagnosed glioma. The repertoire was sequenced with immunoSEQ multiplex PCR; TCRdb's copy has only in-frame clones and lacks some. The repertoire holds roughly 51,000 clones, 86% seen once, with about 2.4% in the top ten. The sample here was PBMCs, taken from a glioma patient treated with radiotherapy, temozolomide or both. The source is a man aged 35-49 years with glioma. Each CDR3 is given with its conserved first and last residue. Fields, in order: J gene, V gene, CDR3 protein.

TRBJ1-1,TRBV4-1,CASSQVTGAPNTEAFF
TRBJ1-1,TRBV7-8,CASSTGREAFF
TRBJ2-4,TRBV7-9,CASSSTESGKNIQYF
TRBJ1-6,TRBV6-5,CASSYRDNHSPLHF
TRBJ2-5,TRBV4-1,CASSASWGGRQETQYF
TRBJ1-4,TRBV7-6,CASTKSPGTGISNEKLFF
TRBJ2-3,TRBV7-2,CASSAQITDTQYF
TRBJ2-7,TRBV6-5,CASKEGALAAYEQYF
TRBJ2-3,TRBV6-1,CASSAGLAGGTDTQYF
TRBJ2-7,TRBV7-9,CASQLLGGMLYF
TRBJ1-2,TRBV5-3,CARSAGTGPNYGYTF
TRBJ1-1,TRBV5-1,CASSSEGQGAAFF
TRBJ2-2,TRBV5-1,CASSLGSAGVNTGELFF
TRBJ1-1,TRBV6-1,CASSESFGNTEAFF
TRBJ2-3,TRBV11-2,CASSAGLAGDYSDTQYF
TRBJ2-3,TRBV2,CAGQRPFTDTQYF
TRBJ2-1,TRBV11-2,CASSLGRLAGGPKNEQFF
TRBJ1-5,TRBV9,CASSVGDSWGSNQPQHF
TRBJ2-7,TRBV5-4,CASSLGGLAGVYEQYF
TRBJ2-1,TRBV6-6,CASSYNYNEQFF
TRBJ2-7,TRBV18,CASSPHPGGAYEQYF
TRBJ2-7,TRBV19,CASSIAWRTSGRYEQYF
TRBJ2-2,TRBV14,CASSHLSLSNTGELFF
TRBJ2-7,TRBV28,CASSQPGLAGGYEQYF
TRBJ1-4,TRBV4-1,CASSRTGGAVEKLFF
TRBJ2-3,TRBV9,CASSPGTGGQREWDTQYF
TRBJ1-1,TRBV19,CATDKGSTEAFF
TRBJ1-1,TRBV20-1,CSAGDTEAFF
TRBJ2-4,TRBV15,CATSNPGAAGLAKNIQYF
TRBJ2-3,TRBV19,CASSTDRADTQYF
TRBJ1-4,TRBV5-1,CASSLVSQPNEKLFF
TRBJ1-1,TRBV6-5,CASSYRGRNTEAFF
TRBJ1-5,TRBV18,CASSPSAPSNQPQHF
TRBJ2-3,TRBV4-2,CASLGGTSGRAISSTDTQYF
TRBJ1-2,TRBV18,CASSPDRGNYGYTF
TRBJ2-5,TRBV4-2,CASSLGRDETQYF
TRBJ1-2,TRBV19,CASQPRRGGYTF
TRBJ2-7,TRBV27,CASSAEYEQYF
TRBJ2-2,TRBV7-3,CASRRNGNTGELFF
TRBJ2-4,TRBV7-8,CASSLGRLAGGPGDIQYF
TRBJ2-7,TRBV4-1,CASSQDRDRPYEQYF
TRBJ1-2,TRBV28,CASTLEGYGYTF
TRBJ2-7,TRBV9,CASSVAGTGTYEQYF
TRBJ2-6,TRBV19,CASSPRTVGGILANVLTF
TRBJ2-7,TRBV5-1,CASSLQGVEQYF
TRBJ2-6,TRBV7-9,CASTEIATGRANVLTF
TRBJ1-1,TRBV18,CASSTAFRNTEAFF
TRBJ1-1,TRBV27,CASSPQTGAILNTEAFF
TRBJ2-3,TRBV9,CASSVSTDTQYF
TRBJ2-2,TRBV5-1,CASIPGQGTGELFF
TRBJ1-1,TRBV6-1,CASSGEVARMNTEAFF
TRBJ2-5,TRBV4-2,CASSQQWTGKETQYF
TRBJ2-1,TRBV7-8,CASSDYLHEQFF
TRBJ2-7,TRBV25-1,CASRSPSYEQYF
TRBJ2-5,TRBV7-7,CASSVLQGGGETQYF
TRBJ1-2,TRBV7-2,CASSLDSSFPNYGYTF
TRBJ2-5,TRBV7-7,CASSLSGTEETQYF